This T cell receptor (beta chain) was captured by sequencing in a study of T cell responses to AZD1222 COVID-19 vaccine listed by TCRdb under 2021. The study in broad terms: Because spike-specific TCR depth and breadth did not differ between the two schedules, AZD1222 recipients who got a second dose at roughly 4 weeks were pooled with those who got a second dose at roughly 12 weeks. A total of 230 or so trial participants underwent TCR sequencing, of whom 207 received two doses of AZD1222 and about 25 received two doses of the MenACWY control vaccine. Trial participants were enrolled into age subgroups of 18-55, 56-69 and 70-plus years, which contained around 150, 29 and 61 TCR-sequenced participants, respectively.

Trimming removed 1 base from V and 14 bases from J; the gene matches leave 8 bases unexplained. Taken from cysteine to phenylalanine, the CDR3 has 13 residues. Kept here is only the CDR3 DNA, which spans 39 bases and is read in frame from base 1. As to this clone: Its antigen specificity is not known. Base qualities are not provided; no much larger clone lies one nucleotide away.

What the time point label conveys for this sample: baseline before first vaccination. Vaccinee samples came from UK trials COV001 and COV002, including a single-blind randomized controlled phase 2/3 trial of AZD1222 (ChAdOx1 nCoV-19) in healthy adults. For TCRbeta chain sequencing, PBMC samples were collected from trial participants at day 0 and at day 28 after the second dose. Overall study results and their limits: Conclusions about previously exposed vaccinees are limited because only a handful of AZD1222 recipients were SARS-CoV-2 seropositive at baseline. Because no day 14 peak-response samples were available, repertoires were characterized only after the peak T cell response. A significant rise in spike-specific TCR breadth and depth was observed after two AZD1222 doses relative to day 0 and relative to MenACWY recipients. Most participants were white British and females outnumbered males, and the authors suggested that clonal diversity may have been underestimated. The vaccine-associated CD4 TCRs covered the entire spike protein, and the dominant responses fell in regions 160-218 and 743-854. Epitopes outside the regions mutated in the B.1.351 and B.1.1.7 variants were reportedly recognized by nearly half of the unique spike-specific TCRs. In the small 56-69-year group, the increase in depth fell short of significance, most likely because of low power.

The CDR3 regions of human TCRbeta chains were analyzed by immunosequencing. Under the source paper's analysis protocol: Repertoire TCRs were matched against a reference library of SARS-CoV-2-specific TCRs generated with the MIRA antigen-specificity platform. Breadth was defined as the fraction of unique TCRs that were SARS-CoV-2-associated. Depth was defined as the fraction of total T cells that were SARS-CoV-2-associated. Using the MIRA data, each spike-specific TCR was assigned both to the spike region to which the TCR was reactive and to a CD4 or CD8 class. Log10-transformed breadth and depth values were compared by one-way ANOVA with Sidak's multiple comparisons tests. TCRdb stores this immuneACCESS table with in-frame sequences only. Part of the clones is absent; in the studies checked, under half of the shortfall reflects unresolved V genes, and no reason is known for the rest. V, J and clone size reflect that table, while D and trimming were determined from the DNA. The sample table shows about 150,000 clones, and more than 75% are seen once. Approximately 17% of the sample is in the top ten clones.

The specimen was peripheral blood, collected on day 0 of AZD1222 vaccination. This receptor was taken from an adult in good health. This chain is built from TRBV12-3 or TRBV12-4 and TRBJ2-3, and TRBD2 matches 8 of the central bases. The nucleotides are TGTGCCAGCAGTTTAGGAGCGGGGGCCGGGGGGTATTTT. It translates to CASSLGAGAGGYF.